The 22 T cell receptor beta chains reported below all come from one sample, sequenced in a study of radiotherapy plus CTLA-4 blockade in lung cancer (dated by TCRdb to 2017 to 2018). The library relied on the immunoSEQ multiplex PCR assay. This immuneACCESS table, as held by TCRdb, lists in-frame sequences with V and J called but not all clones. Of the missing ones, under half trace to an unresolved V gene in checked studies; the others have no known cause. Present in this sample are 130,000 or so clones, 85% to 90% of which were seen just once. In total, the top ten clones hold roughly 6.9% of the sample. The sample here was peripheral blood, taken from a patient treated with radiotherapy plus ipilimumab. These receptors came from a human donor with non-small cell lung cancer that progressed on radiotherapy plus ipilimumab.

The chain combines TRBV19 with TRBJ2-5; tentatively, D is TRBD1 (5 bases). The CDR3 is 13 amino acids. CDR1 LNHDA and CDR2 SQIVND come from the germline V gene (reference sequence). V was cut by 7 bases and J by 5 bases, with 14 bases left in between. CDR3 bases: TGTGCCAGTAATGGCAGGGCCGAGGAGACCCAGTACTTC. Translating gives CASNGRAEETQYF.

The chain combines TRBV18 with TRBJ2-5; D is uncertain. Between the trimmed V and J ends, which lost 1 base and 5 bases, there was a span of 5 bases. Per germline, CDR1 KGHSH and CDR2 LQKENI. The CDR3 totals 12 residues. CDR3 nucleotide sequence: TGTGCCAGCTCACCACGTCCCGAGACCCAGTACTTC. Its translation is CASSPRPETQYF.

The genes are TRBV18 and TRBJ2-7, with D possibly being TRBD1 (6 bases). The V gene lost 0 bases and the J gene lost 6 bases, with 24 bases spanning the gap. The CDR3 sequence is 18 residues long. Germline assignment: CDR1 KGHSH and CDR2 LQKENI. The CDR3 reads CASSPPSGKARGGLEQYF. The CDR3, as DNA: TGTGCCAGCTCACCACCGTCGGGTAAAGCGAGAGGGGGTCTCGAGCAGTACTTC.

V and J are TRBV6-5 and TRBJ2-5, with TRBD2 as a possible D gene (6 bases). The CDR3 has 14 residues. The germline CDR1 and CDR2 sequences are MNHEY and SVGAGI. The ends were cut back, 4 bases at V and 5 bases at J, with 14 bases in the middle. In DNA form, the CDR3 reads TGTGCCAGCAGTTCTGGGACGGCGGGGGAGACCCAGTACTTC. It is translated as CASSSGTAGETQYF.

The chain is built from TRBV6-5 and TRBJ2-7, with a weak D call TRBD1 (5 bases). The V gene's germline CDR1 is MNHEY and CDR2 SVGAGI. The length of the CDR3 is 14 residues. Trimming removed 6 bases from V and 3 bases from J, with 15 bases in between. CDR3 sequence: CASSYSRENYEQYF. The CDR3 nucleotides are TGTGCCAGCAGCTATAGCAGGGAAAACTACGAGCAGTACTTC.

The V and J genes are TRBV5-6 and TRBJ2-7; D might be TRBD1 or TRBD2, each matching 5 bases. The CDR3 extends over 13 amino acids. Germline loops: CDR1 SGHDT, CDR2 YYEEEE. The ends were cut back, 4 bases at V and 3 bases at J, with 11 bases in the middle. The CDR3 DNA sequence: TGTGCCAGCAGCGGGGACCGACACTACGAGCAGTACTTC. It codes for CASSGDRHYEQYF.

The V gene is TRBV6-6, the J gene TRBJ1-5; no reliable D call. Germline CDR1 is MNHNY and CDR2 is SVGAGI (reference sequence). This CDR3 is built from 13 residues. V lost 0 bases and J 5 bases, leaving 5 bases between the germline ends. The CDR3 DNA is TGTGCCAGCAGTTACTCGGCGCATCAGCCCCAGCATTTT. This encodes CASSYSAHQPQHF.

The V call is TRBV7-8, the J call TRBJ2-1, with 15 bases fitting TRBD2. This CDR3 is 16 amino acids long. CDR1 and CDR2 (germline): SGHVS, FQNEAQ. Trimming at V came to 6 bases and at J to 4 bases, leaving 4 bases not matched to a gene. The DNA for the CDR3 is TGTGCCAGCAGATACGGACTAGCGGGAGGGTACAATGAGCAGTTCTTC. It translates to CASRYGLAGGYNEQFF.

Written as DNA, the CDR3 is TGTGCCAGCAGGGCCGGAGCCCCCCGAATGAACACTGAAGCTTTCTTT. Translation gives CASRAGAPRMNTEAFF. The rearrangement joins TRBV6-6 to TRBJ1-1; D call uncertain. The CDR3 totals 16 residues. The germline CDR1 and CDR2 sequences are MNHNY and SVGAGI (reference sequence). The V end was cut by 6 bases, the J end by 0 bases, with 17 bases between.

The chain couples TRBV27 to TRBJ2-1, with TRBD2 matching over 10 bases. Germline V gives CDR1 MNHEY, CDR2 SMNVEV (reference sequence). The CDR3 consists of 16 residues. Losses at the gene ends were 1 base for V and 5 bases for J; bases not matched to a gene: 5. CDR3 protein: CASSLLTSGIDNEQFF. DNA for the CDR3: TGTGCCAGCAGTTTATTAACTAGCGGGATCGACAATGAGCAGTTCTTC.

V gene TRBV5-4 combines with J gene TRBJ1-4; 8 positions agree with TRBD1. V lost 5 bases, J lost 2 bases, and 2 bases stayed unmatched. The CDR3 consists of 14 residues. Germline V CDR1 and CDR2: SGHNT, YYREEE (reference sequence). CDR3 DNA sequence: TGTGCCAGCAGACGACAGGGGACTAATGAAAAACTGTTTTTT. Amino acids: CASRRQGTNEKLFF.

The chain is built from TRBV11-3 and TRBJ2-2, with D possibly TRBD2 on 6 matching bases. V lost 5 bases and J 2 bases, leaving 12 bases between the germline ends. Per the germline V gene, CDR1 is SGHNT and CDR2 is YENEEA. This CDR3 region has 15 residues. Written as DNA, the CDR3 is TGTGCCAGCAGCGGTTGGCGGGGTAACACCGGGGAGCTGTTTTTT. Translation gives CASSGWRGNTGELFF.

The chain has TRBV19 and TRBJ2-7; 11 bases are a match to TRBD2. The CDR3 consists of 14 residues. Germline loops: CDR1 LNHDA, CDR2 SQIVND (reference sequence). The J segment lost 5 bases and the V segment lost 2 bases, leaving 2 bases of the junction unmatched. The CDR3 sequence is CASSIRLAGNEQYF. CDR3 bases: TGTGCCAGTAGTATACGACTAGCGGGAAACGAGCAGTACTTC.

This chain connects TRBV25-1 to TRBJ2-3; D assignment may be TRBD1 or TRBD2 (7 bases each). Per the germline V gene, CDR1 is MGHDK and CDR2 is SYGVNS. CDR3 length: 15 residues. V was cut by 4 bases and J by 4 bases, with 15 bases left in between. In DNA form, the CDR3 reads TGTGCCAGCAGTGGGGAGGGGGCCTTTTCAGATACGCAGTATTTT. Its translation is CASSGEGAFSDTQYF.

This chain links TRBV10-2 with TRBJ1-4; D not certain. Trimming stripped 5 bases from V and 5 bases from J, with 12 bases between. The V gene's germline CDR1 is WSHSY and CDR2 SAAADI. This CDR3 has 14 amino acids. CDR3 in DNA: TGCGCCAGCAGTCCGGCCGTCACCAATGAAAAACTGTTTTTT. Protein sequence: CASSPAVTNEKLFF.

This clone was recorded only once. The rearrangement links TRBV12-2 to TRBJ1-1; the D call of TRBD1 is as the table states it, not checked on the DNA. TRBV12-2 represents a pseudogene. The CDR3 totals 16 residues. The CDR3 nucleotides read TGTGCAAGTCGCTTAGCCAAGGGGACAGTCAACACTGAAGCTTTCTTT. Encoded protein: CASRLAKGTVNTEAFF.

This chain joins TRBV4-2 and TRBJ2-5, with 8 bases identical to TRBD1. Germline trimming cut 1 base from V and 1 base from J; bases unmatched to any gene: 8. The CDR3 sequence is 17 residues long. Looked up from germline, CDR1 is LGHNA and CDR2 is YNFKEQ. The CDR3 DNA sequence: TGTGCCAGCAGCCAAGGAGGACAGGGCGGACCCCAAGAGACCCAGTACTTC. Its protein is CASSQGGQGGPQETQYF.

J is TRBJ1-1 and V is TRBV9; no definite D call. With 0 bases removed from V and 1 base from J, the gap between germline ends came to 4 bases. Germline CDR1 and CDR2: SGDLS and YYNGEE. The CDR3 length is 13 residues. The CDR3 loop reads CASSVDRNTEAFF. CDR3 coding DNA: TGTGCCAGCAGCGTAGACAGGAACACTGAAGCTTTCTTT.

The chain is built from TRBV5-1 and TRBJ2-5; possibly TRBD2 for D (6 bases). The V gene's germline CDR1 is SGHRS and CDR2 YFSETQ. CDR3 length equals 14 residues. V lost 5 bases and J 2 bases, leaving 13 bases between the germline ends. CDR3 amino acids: CASREGTLQETQYF. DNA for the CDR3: TGCGCCAGCAGGGAGGGAACCCTTCAAGAGACCCAGTACTTC.

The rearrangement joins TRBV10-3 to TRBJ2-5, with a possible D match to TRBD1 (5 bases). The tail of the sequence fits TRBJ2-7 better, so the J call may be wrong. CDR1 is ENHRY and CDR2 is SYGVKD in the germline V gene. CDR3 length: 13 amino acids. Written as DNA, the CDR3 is TGTGCCATCAGTATACAGGACTCCTACGAGCAGTACTTC. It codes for CAISIQDSYEQYF.

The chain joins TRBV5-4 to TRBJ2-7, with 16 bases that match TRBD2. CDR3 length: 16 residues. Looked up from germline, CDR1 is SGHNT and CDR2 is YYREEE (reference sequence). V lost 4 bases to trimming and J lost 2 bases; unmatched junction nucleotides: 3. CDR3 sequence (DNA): TGTGCCAGCAGCGAGGGACTAGCGGGAGGGCCCTACGAGCAGTACTTC. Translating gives CASSEGLAGGPYEQYF.

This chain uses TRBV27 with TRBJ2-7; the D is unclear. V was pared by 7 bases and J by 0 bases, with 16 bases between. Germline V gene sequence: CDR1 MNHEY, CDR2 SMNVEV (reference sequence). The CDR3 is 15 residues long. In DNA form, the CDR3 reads TGTGCCAGCACCCCCTACGGGTCTAGCTCCTACGAGCAGTACTTC. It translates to CASTPYGSSSYEQYF.